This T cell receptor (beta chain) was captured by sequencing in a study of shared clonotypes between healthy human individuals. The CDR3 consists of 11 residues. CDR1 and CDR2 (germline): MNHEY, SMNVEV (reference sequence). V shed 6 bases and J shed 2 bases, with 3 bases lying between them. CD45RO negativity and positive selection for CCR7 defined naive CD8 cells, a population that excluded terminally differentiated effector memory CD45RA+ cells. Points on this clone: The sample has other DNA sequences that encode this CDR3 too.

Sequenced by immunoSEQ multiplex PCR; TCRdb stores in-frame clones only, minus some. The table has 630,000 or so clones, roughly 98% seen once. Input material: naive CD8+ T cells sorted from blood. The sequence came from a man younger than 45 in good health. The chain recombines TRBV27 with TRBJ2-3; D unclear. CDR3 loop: CASSTTDTQYF. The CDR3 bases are TGTGCCAGCAGCACCACAGATACGCAGTATTTT.